This TCR beta chain was profiled in a study of PD-1 blockade in mismatch repair-deficient tumors. Study-wide findings and caveats: Rapid post-treatment expansion, then contraction, generally preceding radiologic response, marked tumor-resident clones.

Regarding this clone: Its antigen is still unknown.

A few pembrolizumab responders had their TCRs sequenced. Trimming removed 5 bases from V and 1 base from J; junction bases left unmatched: 8. The germline V gene encodes CDR1 SGHTA and CDR2 FQGNSA. The CDR3 extends over 16 amino acids. Measured with immunoSEQ multiplex PCR; TCRdb has only the in-frame clones, and not every one. Of about 51,000 clones detected, about 84% appear once; the ten largest clones hold more than 8%. The material was peripheral blood, obtained roughly 21 weeks after starting pembrolizumab. The chain is built from TRBV7-2 and TRBJ1-1; 9 bases are a match to TRBD1. The clonotype originates from an adult with mismatch repair-deficient cancer. This chain's CDR3 is CASSVEGGQGNTEAFF. CDR3 coding DNA: TGTGCCAGCAGCGTAGAGGGGGGACAGGGGAACACTGAAGCTTTCTTT. Based on the CDR3 plus reference TRBV7-2 and TRBJ1-1, the full variable domain is GAGVSQSPSNKVTEKGKDVELRCDPISGHTALYWYRQSLGQGLEFLIYFQGNSAPDKSGLPSDRFSAERTGGSVSTLTIQRTQQEDSAVYLCASSVEGGQGNTEAFFGQGTRLTVV.